This T cell receptor (beta chain) was sequenced for a study of high-grade serous ovarian cancer treatment subgroups. Study-wide findings and caveats: Same-patient tumor repertoires overlapped at roughly 0.11 to 0.79; different patients barely overlapped.

Assay: immunoSEQ multiplex PCR; the TCRdb copy retains only in-frame clones and omits some. This table has about 16,000 clones, approximately 70% appearing once. Tumor samples were taken before definitive surgery or chemotherapy. This clone has only one observation. What it binds is unknown. CDR1 SGHAT and CDR2 FQNNGV come from the germline V gene. There are 12 residues in the CDR3. Trimming took 3 bases from V and 11 from J, leaving 13 bases between them. The chain has TRBV11-2 and TRBJ1-1, with no clear D. The clonotype comes from a human donor with high-grade serous ovarian cancer. Sequenced material: tumor tissue. The CDR3 protein is CASSFNGVKAFF. In DNA form, the CDR3 reads TGTGCCAGCAGCTTTAATGGGGTAAAGGCTTTCTTT.